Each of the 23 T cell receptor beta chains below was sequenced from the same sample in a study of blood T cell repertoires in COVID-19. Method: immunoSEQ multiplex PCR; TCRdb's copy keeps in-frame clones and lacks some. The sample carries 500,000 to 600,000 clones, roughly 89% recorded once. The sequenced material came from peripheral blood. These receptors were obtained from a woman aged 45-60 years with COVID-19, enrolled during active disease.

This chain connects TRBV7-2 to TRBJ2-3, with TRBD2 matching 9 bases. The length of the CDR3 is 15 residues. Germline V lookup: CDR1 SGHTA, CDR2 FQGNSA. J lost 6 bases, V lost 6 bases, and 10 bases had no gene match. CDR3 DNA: TGTGCCAGCAGTAGCGGGGGTTTAATCACGGATACGCAGTATTTT. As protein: CASSSGGLITDTQYF. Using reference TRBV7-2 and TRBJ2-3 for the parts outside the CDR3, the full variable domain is GAGVSQSPSNKVTEKGKDVELRCDPISGHTALYWYRQSLGQGLEFLIYFQGNSAPDKSGLPSDRFSAERTGGSVSTLTIQRTQQEDSAVYLCASSSGGLITDTQYFGPGTRLTVL.

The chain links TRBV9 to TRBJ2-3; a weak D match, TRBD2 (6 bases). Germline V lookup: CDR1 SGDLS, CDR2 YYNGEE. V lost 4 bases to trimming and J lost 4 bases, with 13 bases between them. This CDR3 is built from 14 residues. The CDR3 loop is CASSLRLEADTQYF. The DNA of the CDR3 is TGTGCCAGCAGCTTAAGACTAGAGGCAGATACGCAGTATTTT.

CDR3 sequence: CAWSVSRTSGLGRDEQYF. The DNA for the CDR3 is TGTGCCTGGAGTGTAAGTCGGACTAGCGGGCTGGGTAGAGACGAGCAGTACTTC. The chain is built from TRBV30 and TRBJ2-7, with 11 bases identical to TRBD2. Germline CDR1 GTSNPN, CDR2 SVGIG (reference sequence). The junction had 15 bases not matched to a gene; V was cut back by 0 bases and J by 5 bases. The CDR3 extends over 18 amino acids.

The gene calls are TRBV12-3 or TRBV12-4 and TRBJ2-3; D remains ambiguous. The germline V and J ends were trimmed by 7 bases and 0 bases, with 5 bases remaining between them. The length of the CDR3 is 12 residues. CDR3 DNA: TGTGCCAGCACCCCAAGCACAGATACGCAGTATTTT. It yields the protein CASTPSTDTQYF.

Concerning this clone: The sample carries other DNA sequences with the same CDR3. The CDR3 spells CASSPDRAYEQYF. In nucleotides, the CDR3 is TGTGCCAGCTCACCAGACAGGGCCTACGAGCAGTACTTC. The rearrangement links TRBV18 to TRBJ2-7, with 7 bases aligning to TRBD1. This CDR3 spans 13 amino acids. V was pared by 2 bases and J by 2 bases, with 0 bases of the junction left unmatched. Germline-derived CDR1 and CDR2 are KGHSH and LQKENI.

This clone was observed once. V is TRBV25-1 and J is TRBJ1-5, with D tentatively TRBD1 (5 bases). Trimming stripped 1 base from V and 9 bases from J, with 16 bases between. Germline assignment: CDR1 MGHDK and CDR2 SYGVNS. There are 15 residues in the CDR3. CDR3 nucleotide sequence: TGTGCCAGCAGTGAATCCCGGTCCGGCGGGGGGCCCCAGCATTTT. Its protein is CASSESRSGGGPQHF.

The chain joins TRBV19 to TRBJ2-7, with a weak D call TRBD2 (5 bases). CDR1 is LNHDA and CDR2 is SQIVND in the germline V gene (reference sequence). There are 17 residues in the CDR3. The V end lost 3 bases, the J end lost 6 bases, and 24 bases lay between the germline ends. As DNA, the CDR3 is TGTGCCAGTAGTATGATAGGCAGATCGTCCCAAGGGAGCGAGCAGTACTTC. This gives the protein CASSMIGRSSQGSEQYF.

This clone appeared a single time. The CDR3 nucleotides read TGTGCCATCGGTGGGTACGGGGCTTTCTTT. It yields the protein CAIGGYGAFF. This chain joins TRBV15 and TRBJ1-1, with no clear D. V lost 10 bases and J 11 bases, leaving 14 bases between the germline ends. The CDR3 consists of 10 residues. Germline lookup yields CDR1 LNHNV and CDR2 YYDKDF (reference sequence).

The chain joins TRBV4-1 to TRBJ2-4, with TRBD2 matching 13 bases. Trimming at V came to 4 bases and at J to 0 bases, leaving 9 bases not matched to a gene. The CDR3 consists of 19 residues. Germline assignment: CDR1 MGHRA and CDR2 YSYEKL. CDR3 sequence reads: CASSLTSGGLGEAKNIQYF. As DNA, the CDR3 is TGCGCCAGCAGCCTGACTAGCGGGGGGCTCGGCGAAGCCAAAAACATTCAGTACTTC.

Here the CDR3 reads CASSYPVAGGYGYTF. The CDR3 nucleotides are TGTGCCAGCAGTTACCCGGTGGCAGGGGGCTATGGCTACACCTTC. This chain joins TRBV6-5 and TRBJ1-2; 7 bases map to TRBD1. Per the germline V gene, CDR1 is MNHEY and CDR2 is SVGAGI. After removal of 2 bases from V and 4 bases from J, the junction contained 7 bases not matched to a gene. The CDR3 runs 15 residues.

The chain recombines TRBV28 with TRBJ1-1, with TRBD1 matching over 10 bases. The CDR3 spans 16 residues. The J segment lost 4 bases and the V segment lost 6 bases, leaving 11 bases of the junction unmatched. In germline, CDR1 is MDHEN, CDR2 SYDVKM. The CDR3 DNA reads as TGTGCCAGCAGCCAAATGGGACAGGGGAGTGGCACTGAAGCTTTCTTT. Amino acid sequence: CASSQMGQGSGTEAFF.

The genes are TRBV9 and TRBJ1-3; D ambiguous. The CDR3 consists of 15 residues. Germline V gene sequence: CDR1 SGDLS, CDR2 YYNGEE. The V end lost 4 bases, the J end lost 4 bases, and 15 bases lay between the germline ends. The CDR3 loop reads CASSSPGSGGNTIYF. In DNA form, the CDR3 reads TGTGCCAGCAGCTCCCCCGGTAGCGGGGGAAACACCATATATTTT.

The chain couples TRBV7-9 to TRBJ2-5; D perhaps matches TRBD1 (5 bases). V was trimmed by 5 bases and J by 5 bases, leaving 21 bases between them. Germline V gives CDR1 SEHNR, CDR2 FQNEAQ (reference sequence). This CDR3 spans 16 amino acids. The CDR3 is CASSTSRQSFRETQYF. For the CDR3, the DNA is TGTGCCAGCAGCACCAGTAGACAGTCTTTTAGGGAGACCCAGTACTTC.

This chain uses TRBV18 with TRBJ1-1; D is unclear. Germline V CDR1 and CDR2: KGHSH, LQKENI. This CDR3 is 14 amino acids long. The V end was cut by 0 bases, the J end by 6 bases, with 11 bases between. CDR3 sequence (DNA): TGTGCCAGCTCACCACCGCCAGGTGGTCCTGAAGCTTTCTTT. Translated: CASSPPPGGPEAFF.

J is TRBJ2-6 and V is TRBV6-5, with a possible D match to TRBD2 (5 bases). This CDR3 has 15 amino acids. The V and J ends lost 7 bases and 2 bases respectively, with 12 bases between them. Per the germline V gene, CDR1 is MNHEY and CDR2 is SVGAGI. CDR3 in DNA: TGTGCCAGCACCCCGTGGGGAGCTGGGGCCAACGTCCTGACTTTC. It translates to CASTPWGAGANVLTF.

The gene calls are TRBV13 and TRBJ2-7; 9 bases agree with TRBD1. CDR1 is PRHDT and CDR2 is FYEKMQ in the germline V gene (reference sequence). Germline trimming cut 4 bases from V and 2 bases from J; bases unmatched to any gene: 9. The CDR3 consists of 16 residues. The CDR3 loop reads CASSSRRGQGPYEQYF. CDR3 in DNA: TGTGCCAGCAGCTCTCGGCGGGGACAGGGACCCTACGAGCAGTACTTC.

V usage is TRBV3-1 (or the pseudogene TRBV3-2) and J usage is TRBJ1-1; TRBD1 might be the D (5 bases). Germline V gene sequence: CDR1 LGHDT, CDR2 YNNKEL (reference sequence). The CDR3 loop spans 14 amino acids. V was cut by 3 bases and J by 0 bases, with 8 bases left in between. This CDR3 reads CASSQQGVNTEAFF. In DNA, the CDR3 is TGTGCCAGCAGCCAGCAAGGGGTGAACACTGAAGCTTTCTTT.

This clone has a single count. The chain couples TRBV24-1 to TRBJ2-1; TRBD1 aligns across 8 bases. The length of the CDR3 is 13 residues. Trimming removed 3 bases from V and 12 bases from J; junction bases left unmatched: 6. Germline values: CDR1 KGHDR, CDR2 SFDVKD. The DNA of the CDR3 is TGTGCCACCAGTGATCTCAGGGGGACAGGGCAGTTCTTC. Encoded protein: CATSDLRGTGQFF.

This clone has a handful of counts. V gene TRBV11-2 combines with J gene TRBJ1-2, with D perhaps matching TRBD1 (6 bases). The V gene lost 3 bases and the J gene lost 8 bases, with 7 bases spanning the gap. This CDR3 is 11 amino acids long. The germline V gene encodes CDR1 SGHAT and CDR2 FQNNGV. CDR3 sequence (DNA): TGTGCCAGCAGCTTTAGGGGGGGCTACACCTTC. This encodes CASSFRGGYTF.

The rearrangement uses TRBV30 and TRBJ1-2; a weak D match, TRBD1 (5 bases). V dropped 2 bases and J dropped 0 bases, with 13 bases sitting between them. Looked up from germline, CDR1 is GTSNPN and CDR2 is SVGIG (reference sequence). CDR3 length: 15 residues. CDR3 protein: CAWSTGDGANYGYTF. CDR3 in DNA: TGTGCCTGGAGTACGGGGGACGGAGCTAACTATGGCTACACCTTC.

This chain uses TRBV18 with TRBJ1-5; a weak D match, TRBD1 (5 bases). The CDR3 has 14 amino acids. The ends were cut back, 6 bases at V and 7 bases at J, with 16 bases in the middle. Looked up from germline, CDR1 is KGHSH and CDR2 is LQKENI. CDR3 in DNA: TGTGCCAGCTCCCACGGGGGGGAGGGACAGCCCCAGCATTTT. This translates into CASSHGGEGQPQHF.

The CDR3 DNA is TGTGCCAGCAGCCAGGCTGTACGGGGCTATGGCTACACCTTC. It is translated as CASSQAVRGYGYTF. The rearrangement links TRBV3-1 (or the pseudogene TRBV3-2) to TRBJ1-2; D not certain. This CDR3 region has 14 residues. Per the germline V gene, CDR1 is LGHDT and CDR2 is YNNKEL (reference sequence). V shed 3 bases and J shed 4 bases, with 12 bases lying between them.

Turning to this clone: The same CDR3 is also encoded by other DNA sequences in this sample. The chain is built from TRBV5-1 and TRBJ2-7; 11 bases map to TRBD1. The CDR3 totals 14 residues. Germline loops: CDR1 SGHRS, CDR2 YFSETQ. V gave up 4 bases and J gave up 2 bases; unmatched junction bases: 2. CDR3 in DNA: TGCGCCAGCAGCGCGGGACAGGGGGCCTACGAGCAGTACTTC. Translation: CASSAGQGAYEQYF. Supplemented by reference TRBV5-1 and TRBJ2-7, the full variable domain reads KAGVTQTPRYLIKTRGQQVTLSCSPISGHRSVSWYQQTPGQGLQFLFEYFSETQRNKGNFPGRFSGRQFSNSRSEMNVSTLELGDSALYLCASSAGQGAYEQYFGPGTRLTVT.